This T cell receptor (beta chain) stems from a study of post-analysis software for immune sequencing data. This clonotype has more than one count but fewer than ten. The authors incorporated unique molecular identifiers into the TCR beta cDNA libraries. TCRdb recomputed calls from the PCR reads with MiXCR, one row per CDR3 protein. The sample carries around 160,000 distinct CDR3 sequences, 30% to 45% recorded once. This CDR3 region has 14 residues. The germline V gene has CDR1 DFQATT and CDR2 SNEGSKA (reference sequence). The V end lost 1 base, the J end lost 3 bases, and 13 bases lay between the germline ends.

This TCR came from a girl between 10 and 17 years old with multiple sclerosis. The chain joins TRBV20-1 to TRBJ2-7; TRBD1 is a possible D gene (6 bases). Sequences were derived from blood, sampled after autologous hematopoietic stem cell transplantation. The CDR3 DNA follows: TGCAGTGCTAGAGCTACTCTAGGGGGCTACGAGCAGTACTTC. It translates to CSARATLGGYEQYF.